The 20 T cell receptor beta chains in this list originate from one sample, sequenced in a study of CD8 T cells in Susac syndrome. After extraction with the RNeasy kit, roughly 0.5 to 1 ug of the RNA was reverse transcribed using random hexamers. TCRdb independently ran MiXCR on the immunoSEQ multiplex PCR reads; one entry per CDR3 protein. The sample records about 250,000 distinct CDR3 sequences, around 95% being singletons. Sequencing was performed on CD4+ T cells from PBMCs. The receptors come from a human donor with multiple sclerosis.

The CDR3 loop reads CASSFPGGQGDRSDNEQFF. The CDR3 DNA reads TGTGCCAGCAGTTTCCCCGGGGGACAGGGGGATCGTTCGGACAATGAGCAGTTCTTC. This chain connects TRBV12-3 or TRBV12-4 to TRBJ2-1; 11 bases fit TRBD1. The CDR3 is 19 amino acids. Germline trimming cut 3 bases from V and 5 bases from J; bases unmatched to any gene: 15.

The chain is built from TRBV6-2 or TRBV6-3 and TRBJ1-5; 10 bases line up with TRBD1. The V gene's germline CDR1 is MNHEY and CDR2 SVGEGT. The CDR3 has 20 residues. Trimming took 1 base from V and 5 from J; bases not matched to a gene: 17. The CDR3 region has the DNA TGTGCCAGCAGTTACTACCCCGGGACAGGGGCCCCCGCAACGGATCAGCCCCAGCATTTT. Protein: CASSYYPGTGAPATDQPQHF.

J is TRBJ1-1 and V is TRBV18, with 7 bases matching TRBD1. In germline, CDR1 is KGHSH, CDR2 LQKENI. V was clipped by 2 bases and J by 0 bases; unmatched bases: 9. The CDR3 loop spans 17 amino acids. This chain's CDR3 is CASSPIGGGQMNTEAFF. In DNA form, the CDR3 reads TGTGCCAGCTCACCAATTGGAGGGGGCCAAATGAACACTGAAGCTTTCTTT.

J is TRBJ1-2 and V is TRBV3-1; D possibly corresponds to TRBD1 (5 bases). In germline, CDR1 is LGHDT, CDR2 YNNKEL (reference sequence). The CDR3 is 15 residues long. The V end lost 1 base, the J end lost 7 bases, and 16 bases lay between the germline ends. The CDR3 loop reads CASSQGGRGSSGYTF. The CDR3 DNA follows: TGTGCCAGCAGCCAAGGAGGGAGGGGTTCTTCTGGCTACACCTTC.

The gene calls are TRBV7-8 and TRBJ2-3; D is ambiguous. The CDR3 runs to 14 residues. Trimming stripped 5 bases from V and 4 bases from J, with 13 bases between. In germline, CDR1 is SGHVS, CDR2 FQNEAQ. The DNA for the CDR3 is TGTGCCAGCAGCCCCGGGCTGCACTCAGATACGCAGTATTTT. Protein product: CASSPGLHSDTQYF.

V is TRBV7-9 and J is TRBJ2-1; possible D gene TRBD1, 5 bases. CDR3 size: 17 residues. CDR1 SEHNR and CDR2 FQNEAQ come from the germline V gene (reference sequence). Trimming left V 5 bases short and J 0 bases short, with 17 bases between. The CDR3 here is CASSPGFKDNSYNEQFF. DNA of the CDR3: TGTGCCAGCAGCCCAGGTTTTAAGGACAACTCCTACAATGAGCAGTTCTTC. Full variable domain (rest looked up from reference TRBV7-9 and TRBJ2-1): DTGVSQNPRHKITKRGQNVTFRCDPISEHNRLYWYRQTLGQGPEFLTYFQNEAQLEKSRLLSDRFSAERPKGSFSTLEIQRTEQGDSAMYLCASSPGFKDNSYNEQFFGPGTRLTVL.

V and J are TRBV19 and TRBJ1-3, with no clear D. Trimming stripped 7 bases from V and 4 bases from J, with 5 bases between. This CDR3 is built from 11 residues. Germline V gene data show CDR1 as LNHDA and CDR2 as SQIVND (reference sequence). CDR3: CASMIGNTIYF. CDR3 nucleotides: TGTGCCAGTATGATCGGAAACACCATATATTTT. The whole variable domain, filled in from reference TRBV19 and TRBJ1-3, reads DGGITQSPKYLFRKEGQNVTLSCEQNLNHDAMYWYRQDPGQGLRLIYYSQIVNDFQKGDIAEGYSVSREKKESFPLTVTSAQKNPTAFYLCASMIGNTIYFGEGSWLTVV.

V is TRBV5-1 and J is TRBJ1-2, with D unclear. The length of the CDR3 is 13 residues. V was shortened by 2 bases and J by 4 bases, with 9 bases between the two germline ends. Looked up from germline, CDR1 is SGHRS and CDR2 is YFSETQ. CDR3 region: CASSFGGTYGYTF. As DNA, the CDR3 is TGCGCCAGCAGCTTCGGTGGTACCTATGGCTACACCTTC.

This clonotype was seen only a few times. The chain uses TRBV29-1 and TRBJ1-5, with D maybe TRBD1 (6 bases). Trimming pared 4 bases from V and 4 bases from J, leaving 8 bases between. CDR1 and CDR2 from the germline V gene are SQVTM and ANQGSEA. This CDR3 has 12 residues. The chain's CDR3 is CSVGQENQPQHF. The DNA of the CDR3 is TGCAGCGTTGGACAGGAAAATCAGCCCCAGCATTTT.

The chain is built from TRBV2 and TRBJ2-3; D remains unclear. The CDR3 is 12 residues long. V was trimmed by 8 bases and J by 6 bases, leaving 12 bases between them. Germline assignment: CDR1 SNHLY and CDR2 FYNNEI. The CDR3 loop reads CASGQQLDTQYF. DNA for the CDR3: TGTGCCAGCGGTCAGCAGCTCGATACGCAGTATTTT.

This sequence joins TRBV15 and TRBJ2-1, with no clear D. Germline V lookup: CDR1 LNHNV, CDR2 YYDKDF (reference sequence). This CDR3 region has 14 residues. Trimming took 0 bases from V and 5 from J, leaving 8 bases between them. In DNA, the CDR3 is TGTGCCACCAGCAGAGATGGAGCTAACAATGAGCAGTTCTTC. Encoded protein: CATSRDGANNEQFF. Complete variable domain (other parts from reference TRBV15 and TRBJ2-1): DAMVIQNPRYQVTQFGKPVTLSCSQTLNHNVMYWYQQKSSQAPKLLFHYYDKDFNNEADTPDNFQSRRPNTSFCFLDIRSPGLGDTAMYLCATSRDGANNEQFFGPGTRLTVL.

The rearrangement joins TRBV5-1 to TRBJ2-6; D is ambiguous. In germline, CDR1 is SGHRS, CDR2 YFSETQ. The V gene lost 2 bases and the J gene lost 8 bases, with 14 bases spanning the gap. This CDR3 comprises 15 residues. DNA for the CDR3: TGCGCCAGCAGCTTCTTCTTTGGTGACACCAACGTCCTGACTTTC. Its translation is CASSFFFGDTNVLTF.

The rearrangement joins TRBV11-2 to TRBJ2-5, with no clear D. In germline, CDR1 is SGHAT, CDR2 FQNNGV. This CDR3 has 12 residues. V lost 5 bases, J lost 7 bases, and 11 bases lay in between. Here the CDR3 reads CASSPPIGTQYF. CDR3 sequence (DNA): TGTGCCAGCAGCCCCCCTATTGGGACCCAGTACTTC.

This clonotype was seen more than once but under ten times. The rearrangement uses TRBV24-1 and TRBJ2-5; D not certain. Germline V gene data show CDR1 as KGHDR and CDR2 as SFDVKD. The CDR3 is made up of 12 amino acids. V was shortened by 1 base and J by 5 bases, with 4 bases between the two germline ends. The CDR3 DNA reads TGTGCCACCAGTGATTTTGGGGAGACCCAGTACTTC. Translation: CATSDFGETQYF.

The chain links TRBV12-3 or TRBV12-4 to TRBJ2-1, with TRBD2 matching over 11 bases. Losses at the gene ends were 5 bases for V and 8 bases for J; bases not matched to a gene: 8. The length of the CDR3 is 15 residues. CDR3 in DNA: TGTGCCAGCAGTCATAGCGGGAGGGCCGCGGATGAGCAGTTCTTC. This codes for CASSHSGRAADEQFF.

The chain links TRBV3-1 to TRBJ2-1, with 9 bases that match TRBD2. The V segment lost 5 bases and the J segment 1 base; nucleotides outside the gene matches: 15. Germline lookup yields CDR1 LGHDT and CDR2 YNNKEL (reference sequence). The length of the CDR3 is 19 residues. Here the CDR3 reads CASSTRGLAGLRSYNEQFF. CDR3 DNA sequence: TGTGCCAGCAGCACCCGGGGACTAGCCGGCTTGAGATCCTACAATGAGCAGTTCTTC.

The gene calls are TRBV28 and TRBJ2-3; 7 nucleotides align to TRBD2. The V gene end was trimmed by 5 bases and the J gene end by 10 bases; junction bases not matched to a gene: 12. CDR3 length: 14 residues. Germline V gives CDR1 MDHEN, CDR2 SYDVKM. The CDR3 reads CASSRSGNLLAQYF. In nucleotides, the CDR3 is TGTGCCAGCAGTCGCAGCGGGAATCTGTTAGCGCAGTATTTT.

The J gene is TRBJ2-1, the V gene TRBV11-2, with TRBD2 identical over 12 bases. The V and J ends lost 5 bases and 10 bases, in that order; junction bases with no gene match: 9. Germline V gives CDR1 SGHAT, CDR2 FQNNGV. The CDR3 is 15 residues long. CDR3 DNA: TGTGCCAGCAGCCCGACTAGCGGGGGCGCCAGGGAGCAGTTCTTC. It codes for CASSPTSGGAREQFF.

The V gene is TRBV5-1, the J gene TRBJ1-1; maybe TRBD1 (5 bases). This CDR3 is built from 15 residues. Germline assignment: CDR1 SGHRS and CDR2 YFSETQ. Trimming pared 0 bases from V and 6 bases from J, leaving 15 bases between. CDR3 bases: TGCGCCAGCAGCTTGGAGGCAGGGCGATCGGCTGAAGCTTTCTTT. Its protein is CASSLEAGRSAEAFF.

This chain joins TRBV6-5 and TRBJ2-7; 7 bases line up with TRBD2. From germline, CDR1 is MNHEY and CDR2 SVGAGI. This CDR3 contains 15 residues. Trimming at V came to 6 bases and at J to 5 bases, leaving 13 bases not matched to a gene. The DNA for the CDR3 is TGTGCCAGCAGCCGTTCGACTAGCTTCACCCACGAGCAGTACGTC. Protein sequence: CASSRSTSFTHEQYV.